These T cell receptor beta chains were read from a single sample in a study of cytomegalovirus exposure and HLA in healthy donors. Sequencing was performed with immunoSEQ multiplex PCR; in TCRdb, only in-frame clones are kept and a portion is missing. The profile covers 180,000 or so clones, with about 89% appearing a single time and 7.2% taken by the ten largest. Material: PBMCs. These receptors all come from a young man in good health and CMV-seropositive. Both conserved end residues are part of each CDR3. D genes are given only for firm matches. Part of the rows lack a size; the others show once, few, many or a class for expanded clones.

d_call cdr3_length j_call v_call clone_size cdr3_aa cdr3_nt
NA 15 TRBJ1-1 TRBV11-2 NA CASSSLSQGNTEAFF TGTGCCAGCAGCTCATTATCCCAGGGGAACACTGAAGCTTTCTTT
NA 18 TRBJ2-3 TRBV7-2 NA CASSLLPRVSSSTDTQYF TGTGCCAGCAGCTTACTTCCTCGGGTTAGCAGCAGCACAGATACGCAGTATTTT
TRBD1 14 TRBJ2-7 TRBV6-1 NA CASSEWDRGLGQYF TGTGCCAGCAGTGAGTGGGACAGGGGTTTGGGGCAGTACTTC
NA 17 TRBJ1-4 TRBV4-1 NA CASSELGTDVESEKLFF TGCGCCAGCAGCGAGCTCGGTACGGACGTAGAGAGCGAAAAACTGTTTTTT
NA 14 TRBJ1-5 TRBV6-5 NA CASGNQASQEAQHF TGTGCCAGCGGTAACCAAGCGTCCCAGGAAGCCCAGCATTTT
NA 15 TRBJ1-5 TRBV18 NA CASSPQGNSNQPQHF TGTGCCAGCTCACCGCAGGGAAATAGCAATCAGCCCCAGCATTTT
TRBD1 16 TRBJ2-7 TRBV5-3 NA CARSFISGTGGVEQYF TGTGCCAGAAGCTTCATTTCAGGGACAGGGGGAGTCGAGCAGTACTTC
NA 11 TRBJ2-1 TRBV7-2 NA CASSLAAPQFF TGTGCCAGCAGCTTAGCTGCTCCGCAGTTCTTC
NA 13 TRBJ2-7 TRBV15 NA CATSREPYYEQYF TGTGCCACCAGCAGAGAGCCTTACTACGAGCAGTACTTC
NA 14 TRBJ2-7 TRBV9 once CASSVGTGTYEQYF TGTGCCAGCAGCGTAGGAACAGGAACCTACGAGCAGTACTTC
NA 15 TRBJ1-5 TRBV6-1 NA CASSDLQGWGQPQHF TGTGCCAGCAGTGACCTACAGGGATGGGGTCAGCCCCAGCATTTT
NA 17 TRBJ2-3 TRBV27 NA CASSSRVGGVGSDTQYF TGTGCCAGCAGTTCCCGGGTTGGGGGAGTTGGATCAGATACGCAGTATTTT
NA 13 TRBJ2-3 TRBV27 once CASSFGTTDTQYF TGTGCCAGCAGTTTTGGCACCACAGATACGCAGTATTTT
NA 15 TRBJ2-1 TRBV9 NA CASSQGPSLYNEQFF TGTGCCAGCAGCCAGGGCCCATCCCTCTACAATGAGCAGTTCTTC
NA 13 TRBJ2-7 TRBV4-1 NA CASSQQGPYEQYF TGCGCCAGCAGCCAACAGGGGCCATACGAGCAGTACTTC
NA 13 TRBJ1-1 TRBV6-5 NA CASSLDSTTEAFF TGTGCCAGCAGTTTGGACAGCACTACTGAAGCTTTCTTT
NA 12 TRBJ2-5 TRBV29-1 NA CSVDLGDETQYF TGCAGCGTTGATTTAGGGGACGAGACCCAGTACTTC
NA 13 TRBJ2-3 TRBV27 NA CASSLSITDTQYF TGTGCCAGCAGTTTATCAATCACAGATACGCAGTATTTT
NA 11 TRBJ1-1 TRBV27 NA CAGVGETEAFF TGTGCCGGAGTAGGGGAAACTGAAGCTTTCTTT
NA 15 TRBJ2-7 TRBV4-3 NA CASSQDYSETYEQYF TGCGCCAGCAGCCAAGATTACTCGGAAACCTACGAGCAGTACTTC
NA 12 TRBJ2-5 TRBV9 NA CASSPNSETQYF TGTGCCAGCAGCCCTAATTCGGAGACCCAGTACTTC
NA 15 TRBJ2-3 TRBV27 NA CASSFRTMGTDTQYF TGTGCCAGCAGTTTCCGGACGATGGGCACAGATACGCAGTATTTT
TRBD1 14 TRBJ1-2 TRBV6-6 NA CASNPGQGSYGYTF TGTGCCAGCAATCCGGGACAGGGGAGCTATGGCTACACCTTC
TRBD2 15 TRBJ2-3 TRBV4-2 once CASSPGLALTDTQYF TGTGCCAGCAGCCCGGGACTAGCGCTGACAGATACGCAGTATTTT
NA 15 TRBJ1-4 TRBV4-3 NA CASSPDTYSNEKLFF TGCGCCAGCAGCCCCGACACCTATTCTAATGAAAAACTGTTTTTT
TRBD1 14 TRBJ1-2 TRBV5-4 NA CASSPGGPRGRDTF TGTGCCAGCAGCCCCGGAGGGCCCAGGGGGCGCGACACCTTC
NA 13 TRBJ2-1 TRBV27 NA CASKILGVNEQFF TGTGCCAGTAAGATTCTGGGGGTCAATGAGCAGTTCTTC
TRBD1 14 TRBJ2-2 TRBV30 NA CAWATGANTGELFF TGTGCCTGGGCTACAGGGGCGAACACCGGGGAGCTGTTTTTT
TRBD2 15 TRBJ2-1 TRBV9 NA CASSRRDYTYNEQFF TGTGCCAGCAGCAGACGGGACTATACCTACAATGAGCAGTTCTTC
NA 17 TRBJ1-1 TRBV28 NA CASSLSIPRSRDTEAFF TGTGCCAGCAGTTTATCGATTCCCCGAAGCAGGGACACTGAAGCTTTCTTT
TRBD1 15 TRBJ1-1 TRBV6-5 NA CASSWTGSTNTEAFF TGTGCCAGCAGTTGGACAGGGTCTACGAACACTGAAGCTTTCTTT
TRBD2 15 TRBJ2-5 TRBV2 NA CASSGSLAGGETQYF TGTGCCAGCAGTGGAAGCCTAGCGGGAGGAGAGACCCAGTACTTC
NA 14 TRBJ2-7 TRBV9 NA CASSDDADFYEQYF TGTGCCAGCAGCGATGACGCAGACTTCTACGAGCAGTACTTC
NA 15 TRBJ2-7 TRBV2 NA CASSVEGFGSVEQYF TGTGCCAGCAGTGTGGAAGGGTTTGGGAGTGTCGAGCAGTACTTC
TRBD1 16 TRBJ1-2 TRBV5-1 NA CASSVLPGTGDYGYTF TGCGCCAGCAGCGTACTCCCCGGGACAGGGGACTATGGCTACACCTTC
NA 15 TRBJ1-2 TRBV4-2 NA CASSQVLGAEFGYTF TGTGCCAGCAGCCAAGTTTTGGGCGCAGAATTTGGCTACACCTTC
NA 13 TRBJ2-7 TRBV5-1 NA CASRSGSSYEQYF TGCGCCAGCAGGTCGGGTAGCTCCTACGAGCAGTACTTC
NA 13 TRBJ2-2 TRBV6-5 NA CASSYNRDGELFF TGTGCCAGCAGTTACAACCGAGACGGGGAGCTGTTTTTT
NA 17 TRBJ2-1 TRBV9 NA CASSVASSRSSYNEQFF TGTGCCAGCAGCGTAGCGTCTAGCCGGAGCTCCTACAATGAGCAGTTCTTC
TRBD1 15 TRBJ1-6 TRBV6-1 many CASSEGTGNNSPLHF TGTGCCAGCAGTGAAGGGACAGGGAACAATTCACCCCTCCACTTT
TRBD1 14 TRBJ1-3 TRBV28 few CASTTGGAGNTIYF TGTGCCAGCACCACAGGGGGCGCTGGAAACACCATATATTTT
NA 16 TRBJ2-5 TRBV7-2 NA CASRLEAGRDWETQYF TGTGCCAGCAGATTGGAGGCAGGGCGCGACTGGGAGACCCAGTACTTC
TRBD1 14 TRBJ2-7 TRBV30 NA CAWSVQDRAGEQYF TGTGCCTGGAGTGTACAAGACAGGGCCGGGGAGCAGTACTTC
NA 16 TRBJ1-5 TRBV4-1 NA CASSQMQGYSNQPQHF TGCGCCAGCAGCCAAATGCAGGGATATAGCAATCAGCCCCAGCATTTT
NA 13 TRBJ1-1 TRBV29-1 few CSVEASPNTEAFF TGCAGCGTTGAGGCCAGCCCGAACACTGAAGCTTTCTTT
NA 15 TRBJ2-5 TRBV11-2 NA CASGAHIALQETQYF TGTGCCAGTGGGGCGCACATAGCCCTCCAAGAGACCCAGTACTTC
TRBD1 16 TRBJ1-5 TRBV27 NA CASSSDRTGISQPQHF TGTGCCAGCAGCTCGGACCGGACAGGGATCTCTCAGCCCCAGCATTTT
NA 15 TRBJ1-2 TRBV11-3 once CASSLGLDSYYGYTF TGTGCCAGCAGCTTAGGCCTGGACAGTTACTATGGCTACACCTTC
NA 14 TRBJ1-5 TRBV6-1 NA CASTYPTENQPQHF TGTGCCAGCACCTACCCGACAGAAAATCAGCCCCAGCATTTT
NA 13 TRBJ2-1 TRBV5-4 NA CASSFFGGNEQFF TGTGCCAGCAGCTTTTTCGGGGGAAATGAGCAGTTCTTC
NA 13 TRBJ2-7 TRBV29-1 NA CSVVQGPRYEQYF TGCAGCGTTGTGCAGGGCCCCCGCTACGAGCAGTACTTC
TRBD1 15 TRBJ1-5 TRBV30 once CAWSRGTGGGQPQHF TGTGCCTGGAGTAGGGGGACAGGGGGTGGGCAGCCCCAGCATTTT
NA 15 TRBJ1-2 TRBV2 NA CASSLGGDPPYGYTF TGTGCCAGCAGCCTAGGAGGGGATCCCCCCTATGGCTACACCTTC
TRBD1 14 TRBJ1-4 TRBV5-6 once CASSADRAVGRLFF TGTGCCAGCAGCGCGGACAGGGCGGTAGGAAGACTGTTTTTT